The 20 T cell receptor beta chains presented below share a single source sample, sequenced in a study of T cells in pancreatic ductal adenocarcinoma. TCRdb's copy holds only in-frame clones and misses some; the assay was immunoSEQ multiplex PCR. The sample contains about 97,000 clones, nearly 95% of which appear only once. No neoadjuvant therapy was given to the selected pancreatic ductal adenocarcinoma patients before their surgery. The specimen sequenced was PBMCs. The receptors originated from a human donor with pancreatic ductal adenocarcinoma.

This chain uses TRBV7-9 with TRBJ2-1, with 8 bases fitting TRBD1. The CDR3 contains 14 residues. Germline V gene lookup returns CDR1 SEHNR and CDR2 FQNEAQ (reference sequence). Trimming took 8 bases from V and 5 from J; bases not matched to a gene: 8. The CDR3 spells CASGQGFKDNEQFF. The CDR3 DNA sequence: TGTGCCAGCGGACAGGGTTTTAAGGACAATGAGCAGTTCTTC.

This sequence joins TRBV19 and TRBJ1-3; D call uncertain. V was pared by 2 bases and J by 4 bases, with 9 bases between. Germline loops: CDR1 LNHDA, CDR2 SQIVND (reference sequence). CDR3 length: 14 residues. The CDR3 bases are TGTGCCAGTAGTATAACGGGTCCCGGAAACACCATATATTTT. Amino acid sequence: CASSITGPGNTIYF. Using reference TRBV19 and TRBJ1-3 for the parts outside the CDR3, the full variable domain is DGGITQSPKYLFRKEGQNVTLSCEQNLNHDAMYWYRQDPGQGLRLIYYSQIVNDFQKGDIAEGYSVSREKKESFPLTVTSAQKNPTAFYLCASSITGPGNTIYFGEGSWLTVV.

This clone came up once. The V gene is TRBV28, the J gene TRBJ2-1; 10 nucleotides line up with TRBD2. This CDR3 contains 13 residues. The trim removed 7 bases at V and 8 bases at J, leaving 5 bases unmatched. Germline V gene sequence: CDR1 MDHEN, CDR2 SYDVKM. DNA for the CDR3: TGTGCCAGCACTAGCGGGAGTATCGATGAGCAGTTCTTC. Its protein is CASTSGSIDEQFF.

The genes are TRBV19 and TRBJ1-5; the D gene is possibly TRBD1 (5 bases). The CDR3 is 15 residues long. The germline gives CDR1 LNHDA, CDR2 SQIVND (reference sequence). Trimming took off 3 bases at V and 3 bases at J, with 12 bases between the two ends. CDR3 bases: TGTGCCAGTAGTATGATGCCAGGGTACAATCAGCCCCAGCATTTT. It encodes CASSMMPGYNQPQHF.

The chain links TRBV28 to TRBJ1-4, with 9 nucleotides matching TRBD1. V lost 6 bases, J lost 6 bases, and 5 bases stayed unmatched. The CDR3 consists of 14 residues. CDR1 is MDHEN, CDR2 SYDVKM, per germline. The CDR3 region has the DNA TGTGCCAGCAGCCCTACAGGGGGCCATGAAAAACTGTTTTTT. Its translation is CASSPTGGHEKLFF.

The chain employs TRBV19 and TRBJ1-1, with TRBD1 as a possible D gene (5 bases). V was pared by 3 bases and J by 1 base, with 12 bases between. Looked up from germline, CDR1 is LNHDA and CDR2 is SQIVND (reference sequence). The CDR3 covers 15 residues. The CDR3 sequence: CASSISWGGNTEAFF. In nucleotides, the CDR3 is TGTGCCAGTAGTATTTCCTGGGGCGGGAACACTGAAGCTTTCTTT.

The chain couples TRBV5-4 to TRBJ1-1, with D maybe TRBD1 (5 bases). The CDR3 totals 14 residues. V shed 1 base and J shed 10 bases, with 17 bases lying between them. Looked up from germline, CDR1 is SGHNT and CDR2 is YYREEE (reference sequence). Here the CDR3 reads CASSLKSGEFGAFF. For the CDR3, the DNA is TGTGCCAGCAGCTTGAAGTCGGGGGAATTCGGAGCTTTCTTT.

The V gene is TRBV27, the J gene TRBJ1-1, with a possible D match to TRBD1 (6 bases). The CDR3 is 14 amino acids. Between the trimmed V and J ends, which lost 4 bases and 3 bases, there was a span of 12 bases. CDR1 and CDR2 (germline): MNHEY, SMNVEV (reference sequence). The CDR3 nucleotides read TGTGCCAGCAGTTACAGGGTAGGGTACACTGAAGCTTTCTTT. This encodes CASSYRVGYTEAFF.

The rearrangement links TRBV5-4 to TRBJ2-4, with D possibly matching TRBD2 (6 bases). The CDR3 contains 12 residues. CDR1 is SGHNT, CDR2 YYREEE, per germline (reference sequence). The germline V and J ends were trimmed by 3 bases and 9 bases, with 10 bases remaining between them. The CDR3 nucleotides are TGTGCCAGCAGCTCGGGGGTGAGCATTCAGTACTTC. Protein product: CASSSGVSIQYF.

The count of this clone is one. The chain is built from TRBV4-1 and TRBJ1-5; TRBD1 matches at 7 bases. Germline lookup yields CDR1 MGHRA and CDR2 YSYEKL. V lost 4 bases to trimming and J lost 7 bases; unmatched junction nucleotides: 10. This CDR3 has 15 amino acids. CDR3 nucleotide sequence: TGCGCCAGCAGCCCACCCTTGGCAGGGGGGCAGCCCCAGCATTTT. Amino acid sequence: CASSPPLAGGQPQHF.

The CDR3 nucleotides read TGCGCCAGCAGCTACCGGGGACTAGCGTATGATGAGCAGTTCTTC. Encoded protein: CASSYRGLAYDEQFF. The chain links TRBV5-1 to TRBJ2-1; TRBD2 matches at 10 bases. The V and J ends lost 3 bases and 8 bases, in that order; junction bases with no gene match: 8. The CDR3 runs to 15 residues. Per the germline V gene, CDR1 is SGHRS and CDR2 is YFSETQ. Together with reference TRBV5-1 and TRBJ2-1, the CDR3 gives the full variable domain: KAGVTQTPRYLIKTRGQQVTLSCSPISGHRSVSWYQQTPGQGLQFLFEYFSETQRNKGNFPGRFSGRQFSNSRSEMNVSTLELGDSALYLCASSYRGLAYDEQFFGPGTRLTVL.

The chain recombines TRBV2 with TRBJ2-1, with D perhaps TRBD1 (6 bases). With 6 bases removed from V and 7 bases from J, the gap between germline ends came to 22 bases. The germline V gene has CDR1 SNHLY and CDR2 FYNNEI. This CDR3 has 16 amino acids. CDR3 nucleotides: TGTGCCAGCAGATTCGCCGGGACACAAAGCTGGAATGAGCAGTTCTTC. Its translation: CASRFAGTQSWNEQFF. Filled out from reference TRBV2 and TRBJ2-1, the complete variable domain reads EPEVTQTPSHQVTQMGQEVILRCVPISNHLYFYWYRQILGQKVEFLVSFYNNEISEKSEIFDDQFSVERPDGSNFTLKIRSTKLEDSAMYFCASRFAGTQSWNEQFFGPGTRLTVL.

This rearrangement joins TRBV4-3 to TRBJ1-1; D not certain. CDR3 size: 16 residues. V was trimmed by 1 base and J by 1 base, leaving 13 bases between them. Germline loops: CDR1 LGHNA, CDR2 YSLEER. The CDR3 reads CASSQVRSSTNTEAFF. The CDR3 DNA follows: TGCGCCAGCAGCCAAGTTCGGAGTTCCACGAACACTGAAGCTTTCTTT.

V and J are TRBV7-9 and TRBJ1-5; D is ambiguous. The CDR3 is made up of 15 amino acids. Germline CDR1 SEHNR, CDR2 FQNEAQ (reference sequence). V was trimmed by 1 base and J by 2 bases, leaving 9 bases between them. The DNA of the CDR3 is TGTGCCAGCAGCTTAGGACTCGGCGGCAATCAGCCCCAGCATTTT. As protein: CASSLGLGGNQPQHF.

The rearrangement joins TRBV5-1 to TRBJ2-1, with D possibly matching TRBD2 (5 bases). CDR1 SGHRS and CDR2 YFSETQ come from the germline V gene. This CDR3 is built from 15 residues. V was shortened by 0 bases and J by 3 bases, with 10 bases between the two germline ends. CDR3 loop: CASSLDSSVYNEQFF. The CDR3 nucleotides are TGCGCCAGCAGCTTGGATAGTAGCGTCTACAATGAGCAGTTCTTC.

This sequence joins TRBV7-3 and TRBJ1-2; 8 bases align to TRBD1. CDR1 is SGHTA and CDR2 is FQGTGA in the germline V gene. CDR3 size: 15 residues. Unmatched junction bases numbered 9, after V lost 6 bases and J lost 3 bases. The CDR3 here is CASSSGQGGDYGYTF. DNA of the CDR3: TGTGCCAGCAGTTCAGGACAGGGAGGGGACTATGGCTACACCTTC.

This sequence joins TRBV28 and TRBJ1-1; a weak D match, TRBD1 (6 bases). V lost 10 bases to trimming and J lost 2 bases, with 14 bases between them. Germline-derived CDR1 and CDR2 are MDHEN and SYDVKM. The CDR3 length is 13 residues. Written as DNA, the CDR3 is TGTGCCATAGGGGGACGGCTAAACACTGAAGCTTTCTTT. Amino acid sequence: CAIGGRLNTEAFF.

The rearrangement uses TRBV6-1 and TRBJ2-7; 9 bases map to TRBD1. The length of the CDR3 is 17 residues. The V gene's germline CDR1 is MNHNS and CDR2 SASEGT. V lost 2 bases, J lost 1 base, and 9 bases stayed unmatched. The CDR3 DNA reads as TGTGCCAGCAGTGAATGGGGTAACAGGGGGCAATCCTACGAGCAGTACTTC. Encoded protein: CASSEWGNRGQSYEQYF.

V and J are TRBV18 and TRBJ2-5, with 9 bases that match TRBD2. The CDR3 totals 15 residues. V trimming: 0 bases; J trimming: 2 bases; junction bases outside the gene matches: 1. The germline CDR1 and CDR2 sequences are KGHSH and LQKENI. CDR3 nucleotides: TGTGCCAGCTCACCACCGACTAGCGGACAAGAGACCCAGTACTTC. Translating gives CASSPPTSGQETQYF.

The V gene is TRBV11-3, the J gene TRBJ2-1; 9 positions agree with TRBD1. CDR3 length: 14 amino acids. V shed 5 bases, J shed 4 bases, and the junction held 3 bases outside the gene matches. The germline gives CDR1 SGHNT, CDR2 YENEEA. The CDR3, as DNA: TGTGCCAGCAGCCCCGGGACAGGGTACAATGAGCAGTTCTTC. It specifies CASSPGTGYNEQFF.